A selection of T cell receptor beta chains follows, all from one sample in a study of blood T cell repertoires in COVID-19. Sequencing used immunoSEQ multiplex PCR; TCRdb keeps in-frame clones, though not all of them. This sample yields some 130,000 clones, of which roughly 86% are seen a single time; 10% to 12% belongs to the top ten. Sequences were obtained from peripheral blood. The receptor source for this set is a woman aged 70-85 years with COVID-19, enrolled during active disease. The CDR3 runs from the conserved cysteine through the conserved F or W. D genes are given only for firm matches. The size field is filled for only some rows; it gives once, few, many or a size class.

cdr3_length j_call clone_size d_call v_call cdr3_aa cdr3_nt
15 TRBJ1-2 NA NA TRBV6-5 CASRPTKGGNYGYTF TGTGCCAGCAGACCGACTAAGGGAGGGAACTATGGCTACACCTTC
16 TRBJ1-4 once TRBD1 TRBV28 CASSRQDRGRGGKLFF TGTGCCAGCAGCCGTCAGGACAGGGGGCGCGGGGGAAAACTGTTTTTT
16 TRBJ1-1 NA TRBD1 TRBV6-6 CASSLTGDRGETEAFF TGTGCCAGCAGCCTCACGGGGGACAGGGGAGAGACTGAAGCTTTCTTT
15 TRBJ1-2 NA TRBD1 TRBV9 CASSVGPVGTDGYTF TGTGCCAGCAGCGTAGGCCCTGTCGGGACAGATGGCTACACCTTC
13 TRBJ1-2 NA TRBD1 TRBV19 CASSMGQGDGYTF TGTGCCAGTAGTATGGGACAGGGGGATGGCTACACCTTC
13 TRBJ1-2 NA NA TRBV29-1 CSVVITGENGYTF TGCAGCGTTGTAATCACAGGCGAGAATGGCTACACCTTC
14 TRBJ2-7 NA NA TRBV6-5 CASSPYLFSHEQYF TGTGCCAGCAGCCCCTACCTGTTCTCCCACGAGCAGTACTTC
15 TRBJ2-1 NA NA TRBV2 CASTLQGGSYNEQFF TGTGCCAGCACCTTGCAGGGGGGCTCCTACAATGAGCAGTTCTTC
15 TRBJ1-1 once TRBD1 TRBV7-6 CASSSRTGLNTEAFF TGTGCCAGCAGCTCGAGGACAGGTTTGAACACTGAAGCTTTCTTT
15 TRBJ2-2 NA NA TRBV7-9 CASSLPTGNTGELFF TGTGCCAGCAGCTTGCCTACAGGGAACACCGGGGAGCTGTTTTTT
14 TRBJ1-6 NA NA TRBV10-1 CASTEKRGNSPLHF TGCGCCAGCACCGAGAAGCGGGGAAATTCACCCCTCCACTTT
11 TRBJ1-2 once NA TRBV2 CASSNGYGYTF TGTGCCAGCAGTAACGGCTATGGCTACACCTTC
16 TRBJ2-3 once TRBD2 TRBV29-1 CSVHAGTSGVTDTQYF TGCAGCGTTCATGCCGGGACTAGCGGGGTAACAGATACGCAGTATTTT
14 TRBJ1-2 few NA TRBV19 CASEAGGKNYGYTF TGTGCCAGTGAAGCGGGGGGTAAAAACTATGGCTACACCTTC
16 TRBJ2-4 NA NA TRBV5-1 CASSLSGGMVKNIQYF TGCGCCAGCAGCTTGTCCGGGGGAATGGTCAAAAACATTCAGTACTTC
15 TRBJ1-5 NA TRBD1 TRBV2 CASTIGQGANQPQHF TGTGCCAGCACCATTGGACAGGGGGCCAATCAGCCCCAGCATTTT
13 TRBJ1-2 NA NA TRBV12-3/TRBV12-4 CASSFQGMVGYTF TGTGCCAGCAGTTTTCAGGGGATGGTTGGCTACACCTTC
16 TRBJ2-7 NA NA TRBV5-1 CASSFKRLPEGYEQYF TGCGCCAGCAGCTTTAAGAGACTCCCGGAAGGCTACGAGCAGTACTTC
14 TRBJ1-5 few TRBD1 TRBV5-6 CASSSTTGLQPQHF TGTGCCAGCAGCTCAACGACAGGGCTACAGCCCCAGCATTTT
15 TRBJ1-2 NA NA TRBV6-1 CASSEEVAGRNGYTF TGTGCCAGCAGTGAAGAGGTGGCAGGGAGGAATGGCTACACCTTC
15 TRBJ2-7 once NA TRBV21-1 CASSKVGRGTYEQYF NA
14 TRBJ1-5 NA NA TRBV5-6 CASSLRGGVQPQHF TGTGCCAGCAGCTTGAGGGGAGGTGTCCAGCCCCAGCATTTT
13 TRBJ1-2 NA NA TRBV28 CASSLPQGQGYTF TGTGCCAGCAGTTTACCGCAGGGTCAGGGCTACACCTTC
14 TRBJ1-1 NA NA TRBV6-4 CASRRGGLNTEAFF TGTGCCAGCAGGCGGGGGGGGTTGAACACTGAAGCTTTCTTT
15 TRBJ2-7 NA NA TRBV18 CASSPRSADSYEQYF TGTGCCAGCTCACCAAGATCCGCGGATTCCTACGAGCAGTACTTC
13 TRBJ1-2 NA NA TRBV28 CASSLGRVGGYTF TGTGCCAGCAGTTTAGGCAGGGTAGGGGGCTACACCTTC